The 24 T cell receptor beta chains presented below share a single source sample, sequenced in a study of regulatory T cells in long-lasting Graves disease. Time point described: persistent/refractory GD, antithyroid drugs over 5 years with positive TRAb. Extracted RNA from PBMCs served as the source of the TCR library. Construction of the TCR beta libraries employed iRepertoire HTBI primers in conjunction with Arm-PCR of CDR3 regions. TCRdb re-called the multiplex PCR reads with MiXCR, one entry per CDR3 protein. The table records 300,000 to 500,000 distinct CDR3 sequences, roughly 20% of them present only once. Material: peripheral blood mononuclear cells (PBMCs), obtained when the disease was refractory, from a patient treated with antithyroid drugs. These TCRs come from a female donor with Graves disease.

This clonotype was seen only a few times. The chain links TRBV12-3 or TRBV12-4 to TRBJ1-1; D uncertain. Deletions cut 3 bases from V and 7 bases from J, with 12 bases between. The length of the CDR3 is 13 residues. Here the CDR3 DNA reads TGTGCCAGCAGTTTTGTGGGCGGTTTTGAAGCTTTCTTT. It codes for CASSFVGGFEAFF.

This clonotype was seen a few times. The V call is TRBV3-1, the J call TRBJ1-1; D is unclear. The CDR3 is 14 residues long. Germline values: CDR1 LGHDT, CDR2 YNNKEL (reference sequence). Trimming shortened V by 0 bases and J by 0 bases, and 5 bases separated the two germline ends. CDR3 protein: CASSQEGMNTEAFF. The CDR3 DNA sequence: TGTGCCAGCAGCCAAGAGGGAATGAACACTGAAGCTTTCTTT.

The J gene is TRBJ2-1, the V gene TRBV20-1, with 9 bases aligning to TRBD2. Germline CDR1 reads DFQATT; CDR2 reads SNEGSKA (reference sequence). The CDR3 contains 15 residues. V gave up 0 bases and J gave up 4 bases; unmatched junction bases: 4. Here the CDR3 DNA reads TGCAGTGCTAGAGATTACCTAGCGGGGTACAATGAGCAGTTCTTC. Translation: CSARDYLAGYNEQFF.

There are a few counts of this clonotype. CDR3 in DNA: TGTGCCAGTAGTATATCGTCTAGCGGGGTATCCGAGCAGTACTTC. Amino acids: CASSISSSGVSEQYF. V gene TRBV19 combines with J gene TRBJ2-7; 9 bases match TRBD2. Per germline, CDR1 LNHDA and CDR2 SQIVND (reference sequence). V lost 2 bases, J lost 6 bases, and 8 bases stayed unmatched. The CDR3 covers 15 residues.

This clonotype appeared many times. This chain joins TRBV2 and TRBJ2-7; no firm D call. The V gene's germline CDR1 is SNHLY and CDR2 FYNNEI. This CDR3 region has 14 residues. Trimming removed 6 bases at V and 0 bases at J, with 12 bases between. The CDR3 coding sequence is TGTGCCAGCAGCCGGACCCTGACCTCCTACGAGCAGTACTTC. Its translation is CASSRTLTSYEQYF.

This clonotype was detected many times. In DNA form, the CDR3 reads TGTGCCAGCAGTTACATGGGATCCCAGGGCTACACCTTC. Its translation: CASSYMGSQGYTF. The V gene is TRBV6-2 or TRBV6-3, the J gene TRBJ1-2; no clear D. The germline CDR1 and CDR2 sequences are MNHEY and SVGEGT. With 2 bases removed from V and 8 bases from J, the gap between germline ends came to 12 bases. The CDR3 runs 13 residues.

This clonotype came up many times. The rearrangement joins TRBV28 to TRBJ2-7, with 11 bases aligning to TRBD1. Germline CDR1 MDHEN, CDR2 SYDVKM. This CDR3 has 16 amino acids. V was pared by 5 bases and J by 5 bases, with 11 bases of the junction left unmatched. The CDR3 DNA sequence: TGTGCCAGCAGTATCCCGCCGGGACAGGGGGTAAACGAGCAGTACTTC. Protein product: CASSIPPGQGVNEQYF. Full variable domain (outside the CDR3, taken from reference TRBV28 and TRBJ2-7): DVKVTQSSRYLVKRTGEKVFLECVQDMDHENMFWYRQDPGLGLRLIYFSYDVKMKEKGDIPEGYSVSREKKERFSLILESASTNQTSMYLCASSIPPGQGVNEQYFGPGTRLTVT.

This clonotype was seen more than once but under ten times. The rearrangement links TRBV12-3 or TRBV12-4 to TRBJ2-7, with D possibly TRBD1 on 6 matching bases. This CDR3 spans 12 amino acids. The V and J ends lost 4 bases and 5 bases respectively, with 9 bases between them. CDR3 DNA sequence: TGTGCCAGCAGTTCCAGGGGTCACGAGCAGTACTTC. This codes for CASSSRGHEQYF.

This clonotype was seen just once. The chain uses TRBV4-1 and TRBJ2-7, with TRBD2 identical over 10 bases. The CDR3 spans 16 residues. The junction had 3 bases not matched to a gene; V was cut back by 1 base and J by 0 bases. Germline-derived CDR1 and CDR2 are MGHRA and YSYEKL. The CDR3 reads CASSQGSGRFSYEQYF. The CDR3 DNA sequence: TGCGCCAGCAGCCAAGGTAGCGGGAGGTTCTCCTACGAGCAGTACTTC.

In its sample, this clonotype was seen many times. The CDR3 DNA follows: TGCAGTGCTAGAAGGACAGGGGGCGAGTTGGCCTATGGCTACACCTTC. Protein sequence: CSARRTGGELAYGYTF. The V call is TRBV20-1, the J call TRBJ1-2; TRBD1 matches 11 bases. The CDR3 runs 16 residues. Trimming took 2 bases from V and 4 from J; bases not matched to a gene: 9. Germline V gene sequence: CDR1 DFQATT, CDR2 SNEGSKA (reference sequence).

This clonotype was detected only a few times. Germline and junction disagree at one end, which may indicate a read error. The rearrangement links TRBV7-3 to TRBJ1-1; no definite D call. The CDR3 contains 13 residues. Germline V gene lookup returns CDR1 SGHTA and CDR2 FQGTGA. The CDR3 region has the DNA TGTGCCAGCAGCTCTCGACCGAACACTGAGGCTTTCTTT. Protein product: CASSSRPNTEAFF.

The chain links TRBV30 to TRBJ2-7; D gene unclear. Trimming took off 2 bases at V and 7 bases at J, with 15 bases between the two ends. The CDR3 totals 13 residues. Germline loops: CDR1 GTSNPN, CDR2 SVGIG (reference sequence). CDR3 DNA sequence: TGTGCCTGGAGTCTCCCGGGCGGCCTGGAGCAGTACTTC. It codes for CAWSLPGGLEQYF.

As to this clonotype: A far larger clone is a single base away, which makes a read error likely. The chain uses TRBV7-9 and TRBJ1-1; D gene uncertain. Trimming stripped 3 bases from V and 5 bases from J, with 16 bases between. The CDR3 length is 15 residues. From germline, CDR1 is SEHNR and CDR2 FQNEAQ (reference sequence). CDR3 in amino acids: CASSLLSRGQTEAFF. The CDR3 DNA reads as TGTGCCAGCAGCTTGCTCTCCCGAGGGCAAACTGAAGCTTTCTTT.

This clonotype was seen a handful of times. The V gene is TRBV29-1, the J gene TRBJ1-2, with D perhaps matching TRBD1 (6 bases). Trimming removed 3 bases from V and 4 bases from J, with 12 bases in between. The CDR3 runs 13 residues. CDR1 is SQVTM and CDR2 is ANQGSEA in the germline V gene. CDR3 sequence (DNA): TGCAGCGTTGATCAGGGGCAGAGCTATGGCTACACCTTC. Protein product: CSVDQGQSYGYTF.

This chain joins TRBV10-3 and TRBJ1-1; D is undetermined. There are 12 residues in the CDR3. Trimming took off 5 bases at V and 1 base at J, with 5 bases between the two ends. Germline lookup yields CDR1 ENHRY and CDR2 SYGVKD. The CDR3 reads CAISTENTEAFF. In DNA form, the CDR3 reads TGTGCCATCAGTACAGAGAACACTGAAGCTTTCTTT.

A word on this clonotype: A much larger clone lies a single base off, so this may be a read error. The genes are TRBV30 and TRBJ1-4, with 10 nucleotides matching TRBD1. Germline lookup yields CDR1 GTSNPN and CDR2 SVGIG (reference sequence). The CDR3 is made up of 14 amino acids. The CDR3: CAWTPDRGREKLLF. The CDR3 DNA sequence: TGTGCCTGGACTCCTGACAGGGGGCGCGAAAAACTGCTTTTT.

In the case of this clonotype: One base away lies a much larger clone, so this may be a sequencing read error. The rearrangement uses TRBV7-9 and TRBJ1-5; D might be TRBD1 (6 bases). Trimming cost V 1 base and J 2 bases, with 9 bases left between them. Looked up from germline, CDR1 is SEHNR and CDR2 is FQNEAQ (reference sequence). This CDR3 comprises 15 residues. The CDR3 nucleotides are TGTGCCAGCAGCTTAGGGACAGCGGGCAATCAGCCCCAGCATTTT. This translates into CASSLGTAGNQPQHF.

The rearrangement links TRBV19 to TRBJ1-2, with 9 bases that match TRBD1. This CDR3 comprises 15 residues. J lost 4 bases, V lost 6 bases, and 9 bases had no gene match. The germline V gene has CDR1 LNHDA and CDR2 SQIVND (reference sequence). In nucleotides, the CDR3 is TGTGCCAGTAGCCCGTCGGACAGGGGATTCTATGGCTACACCTTC. It yields the protein CASSPSDRGFYGYTF.

The chain links TRBV30 to TRBJ1-5; 9 bases map to TRBD1. Germline CDR1 GTSNPN, CDR2 SVGIG (reference sequence). The ends lost 3 bases at V and 11 bases at J; junction bases unmatched: 5. This CDR3 has 12 residues. The CDR3 DNA sequence: TGTGCCTGGAGCGGACAGGGGCGGGCCCAGCATTTT. Protein: CAWSGQGRAQHF.

With regard to this clonotype: A read error may explain this, as a much larger clone is one base away. The J gene is TRBJ2-5, the V gene TRBV20-1, with 7 bases lining up with TRBD2. The germline CDR1 and CDR2 sequences are DFQATT and SNEGSKA (reference sequence). This CDR3 contains 13 residues. For the CDR3, the DNA is TGCAGTGCCACAGCGGGGTGGCGAGAGACCCAGTGCTTC. This translates into CSATAGWRETQCF.

The chain carries TRBV28 and TRBJ2-3; perhaps TRBD1 as D (5 bases). CDR1 MDHEN and CDR2 SYDVKM come from the germline V gene. The CDR3 length is 15 residues. Trimming shortened V by 2 bases and J by 8 bases, and 17 bases separated the two germline ends. In nucleotides, the CDR3 is TGTGCCAGCAGTTTAATTGGGGCCCAGTCCCTTACGCAGTATTTT. Translating gives CASSLIGAQSLTQYF. The full variable domain, completed using reference TRBV28 and TRBJ2-3, is DVKVTQSSRYLVKRTGEKVFLECVQDMDHENMFWYRQDPGLGLRLIYFSYDVKMKEKGDIPEGYSVSREKKERFSLILESASTNQTSMYLCASSLIGAQSLTQYFGPGTRLTVL.

This clonotype was detected many times. The chain uses TRBV6-9 and TRBJ2-7; D is ambiguous. Germline assignment: CDR1 MNHGY and CDR2 SVAAGI. CDR3 length equals 17 residues. V was clipped by 3 bases and J by 2 bases, with 20 bases between them. This chain's CDR3 is CASSYPSKGRPTYEQYF. The CDR3 bases are TGTGCCAGCAGTTACCCGTCAAAGGGCAGACCTACCTACGAGCAGTACTTC.

The chain recombines TRBV9 with TRBJ2-3; D could derive from TRBD1 or TRBD2 (5 bases each). Germline V gene sequence: CDR1 SGDLS, CDR2 YYNGEE. CDR3 size: 15 residues. V lost 0 bases, J lost 6 bases, and 14 bases lay in between. CDR3 coding DNA: TGTGCCAGCAGCGTAGGGGACGCAGAGTTGGATACGCAGTATTTT. It translates to CASSVGDAELDTQYF.

There are a few counts of this clonotype. This may come from a read error, since a much larger clone is one base off. This sequence joins TRBV20-1 and TRBJ1-2; TRBD1 matches at 8 bases. This CDR3 has 15 amino acids. Germline CDR1 DFQATT, CDR2 SNEGSKA (reference sequence). The CDR3 sequence is CSASGTGQTNYGCTF. CDR3 nucleotide sequence: TGCAGTGCTAGCGGGACAGGTCAAACTAACTATGGCTGCACCTTC.